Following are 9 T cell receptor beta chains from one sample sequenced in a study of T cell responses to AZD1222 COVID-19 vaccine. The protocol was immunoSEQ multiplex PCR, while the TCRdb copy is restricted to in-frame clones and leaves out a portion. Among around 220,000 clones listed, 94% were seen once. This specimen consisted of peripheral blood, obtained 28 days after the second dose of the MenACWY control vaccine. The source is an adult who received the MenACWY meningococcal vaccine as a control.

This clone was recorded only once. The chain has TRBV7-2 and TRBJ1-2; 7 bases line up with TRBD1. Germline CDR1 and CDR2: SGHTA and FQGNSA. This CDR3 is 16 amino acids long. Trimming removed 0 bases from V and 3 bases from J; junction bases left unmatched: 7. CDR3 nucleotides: TGTGCCAGCAGCTTAGCGACAGGGATAAGGGACTATGGCTACACCTTC. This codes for CASSLATGIRDYGYTF.

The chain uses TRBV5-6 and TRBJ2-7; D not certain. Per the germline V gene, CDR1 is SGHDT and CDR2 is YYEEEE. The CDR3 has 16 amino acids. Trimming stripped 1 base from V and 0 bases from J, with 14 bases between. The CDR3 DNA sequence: TGTGCCAGCAGCTTGTTGGGCAGTCAGAGCTCCTACGAGCAGTACTTC. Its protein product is CASSLLGSQSSYEQYF.

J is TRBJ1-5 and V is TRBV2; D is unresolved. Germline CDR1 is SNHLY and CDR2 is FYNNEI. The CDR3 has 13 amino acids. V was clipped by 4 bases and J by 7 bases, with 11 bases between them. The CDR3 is CASSVGRGQPQHF. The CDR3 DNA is TGTGCCAGCAGTGTCGGCCGGGGACAGCCCCAGCATTTT. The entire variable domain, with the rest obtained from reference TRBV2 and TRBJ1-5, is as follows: EPEVTQTPSHQVTQMGQEVILRCVPISNHLYFYWYRQILGQKVEFLVSFYNNEISEKSEIFDDQFSVERPDGSNFTLKIRSTKLEDSAMYFCASSVGRGQPQHFGDGTRLSIL.

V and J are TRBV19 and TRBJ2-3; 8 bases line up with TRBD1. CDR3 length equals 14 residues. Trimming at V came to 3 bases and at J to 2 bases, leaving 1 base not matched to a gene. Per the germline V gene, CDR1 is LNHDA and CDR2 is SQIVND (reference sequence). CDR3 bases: TGTGCCAGTAGTATGACAGGGGACACAGATACGCAGTATTTT. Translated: CASSMTGDTDTQYF.

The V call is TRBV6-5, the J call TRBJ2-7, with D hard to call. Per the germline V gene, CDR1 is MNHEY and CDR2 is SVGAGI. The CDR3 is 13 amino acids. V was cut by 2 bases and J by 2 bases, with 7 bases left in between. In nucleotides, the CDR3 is TGTGCCAGCAGTTACGGCAGTACCTACGAGCAGTACTTC. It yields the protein CASSYGSTYEQYF.

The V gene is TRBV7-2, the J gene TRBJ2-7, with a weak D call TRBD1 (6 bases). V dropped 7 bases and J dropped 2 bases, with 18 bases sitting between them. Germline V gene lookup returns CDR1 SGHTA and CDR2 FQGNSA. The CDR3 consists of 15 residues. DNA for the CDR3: TGTGCCAGCACCCTGGACAGCTCAAAACCCTACGAGCAGTACTTC. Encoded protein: CASTLDSSKPYEQYF.

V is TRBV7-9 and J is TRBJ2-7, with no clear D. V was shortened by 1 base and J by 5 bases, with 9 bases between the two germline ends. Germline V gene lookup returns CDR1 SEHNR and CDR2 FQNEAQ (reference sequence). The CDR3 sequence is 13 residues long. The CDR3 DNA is TGTGCCAGCAGCTTAGTAGTCCGGGACGAGCAGTACTTC. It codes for CASSLVVRDEQYF.

CDR3 sequence (DNA): TGTGCTAGTGGCTTCTCGACAGGGAGCACAGATACGCAGTATTTT. Translated, it gives CASGFSTGSTDTQYF. V and J are TRBV12-5 and TRBJ2-3; 7 bases line up with TRBD1. The CDR3 loop spans 15 amino acids. The germline V gene has CDR1 LGHNT and CDR2 FRNRAP. V trimming: 6 bases; J trimming: 0 bases; junction bases outside the gene matches: 6.

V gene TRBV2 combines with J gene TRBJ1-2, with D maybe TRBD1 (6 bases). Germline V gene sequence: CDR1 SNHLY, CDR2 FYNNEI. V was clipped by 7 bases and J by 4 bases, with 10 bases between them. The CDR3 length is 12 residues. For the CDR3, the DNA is TGTGCCAGCAAGGACAGAATCTATGGCTACACCTTC. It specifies CASKDRIYGYTF.